These 8 T cell receptor beta chains were all obtained from the same sample, sequenced in a study of blood T cell repertoires in COVID-19. Sequencing was performed with immunoSEQ multiplex PCR; in TCRdb, only in-frame clones are kept and a portion is missing. The sample includes approximately 310,000 clones, around 87% seen only once; the top ten take approximately 8.1%. What was sequenced was peripheral blood. These receptor sequences come from a woman aged 50 to 60 who had recovered from COVID-19.

This chain uses TRBV18 with TRBJ1-4, with D maybe TRBD1 (5 bases). The V gene's germline CDR1 is KGHSH and CDR2 LQKENI. This CDR3 has 14 amino acids. V lost 1 base to trimming and J lost 5 bases, with 8 bases between them. The CDR3 DNA sequence: TGTGCCAGCTCACCACGCTCAGGGAATGAAAAACTGTTTTTT. Protein sequence: CASSPRSGNEKLFF.

Only one count was recorded for this clone. This chain joins TRBV7-6 and TRBJ1-1; TRBD1 aligns across 7 bases. The CDR3 consists of 17 residues. Germline V gives CDR1 SGHVS, CDR2 FNYEAQ. V trimming: 1 base; J trimming: 5 bases; junction bases outside the gene matches: 13. As DNA, the CDR3 is TGTGCCAGCAGCTTAGTAGGGGGCCCGGCCCACCGGACTGAAGCTTTCTTT. Its translation is CASSLVGGPAHRTEAFF.

The chain employs TRBV6-2 or TRBV6-3 and TRBJ2-7; 12 bases are a match to TRBD2. The germline CDR1 and CDR2 sequences are MNHEY and SVGEGT. The V gene end was trimmed by 5 bases and the J gene end by 0 bases; junction bases not matched to a gene: 5. The CDR3 runs to 16 residues. The CDR3 DNA is TGTGCCAGCAGTACCTGGACTAGCGGGATCTCCTACGAGCAGTACTTC. This gives the protein CASSTWTSGISYEQYF.

The table lists this clone with a count of one. This sample also contains other DNA sequences that code for the same CDR3. The chain recombines TRBV28 with TRBJ1-5; 9 bases map to TRBD1. CDR3 length: 14 amino acids. Germline CDR1 MDHEN, CDR2 SYDVKM. V gave up 5 bases and J gave up 7 bases; unmatched junction bases: 6. The CDR3 bases are TGTGCCAGCAGTCTAGGGACAGGGTGGCAGCCCCAGCATTTT. Translating it yields CASSLGTGWQPQHF.

The chain has TRBV4-3 and TRBJ1-3; no reliable D call. V was trimmed by 4 bases and J by 1 base, leaving 17 bases between them. This CDR3 spans 17 amino acids. Germline V gives CDR1 LGHNA, CDR2 YSLEER. CDR3 in amino acids: CASSPGGGQGSGNTIYF. The CDR3 nucleotides read TGCGCCAGCAGCCCCGGCGGAGGCCAAGGTTCTGGAAACACCATATATTTT.

This clone was recorded once. CDR3: CASSLGAGQVVYGYTF. CDR3 nucleotide sequence: TGTGCCAGCAGCTTAGGTGCGGGACAGGTCGTCTATGGCTACACCTTC. The chain combines TRBV7-8 with TRBJ1-2; 8 bases are shared with TRBD1. Germline-derived CDR1 and CDR2 are SGHVS and FQNEAQ. CDR3 length equals 16 residues. The junction had 8 bases not matched to a gene; V was cut back by 1 base and J by 4 bases.

The chain uses TRBV28 and TRBJ2-7, with unresolved D. CDR1 MDHEN and CDR2 SYDVKM come from the germline V gene. V lost 10 bases and J 0 bases, leaving 13 bases between the germline ends. The CDR3 extends over 13 amino acids. CDR3 nucleotide sequence: TGTGCCACTTCGACGGCGGTCTCCTACGAGCAGTACTTC. Protein sequence: CATSTAVSYEQYF.

The rearrangement uses TRBV27 and TRBJ1-2; D remains unclear. The V end was cut by 5 bases, the J end by 6 bases, with 16 bases between. This CDR3 comprises 14 residues. Germline V lookup: CDR1 MNHEY, CDR2 SMNVEV (reference sequence). As DNA, the CDR3 is TGTGCCAGCAGTCCGGGGTTTTCCCGCCATGGCTACACCTTC. Encoded protein: CASSPGFSRHGYTF.